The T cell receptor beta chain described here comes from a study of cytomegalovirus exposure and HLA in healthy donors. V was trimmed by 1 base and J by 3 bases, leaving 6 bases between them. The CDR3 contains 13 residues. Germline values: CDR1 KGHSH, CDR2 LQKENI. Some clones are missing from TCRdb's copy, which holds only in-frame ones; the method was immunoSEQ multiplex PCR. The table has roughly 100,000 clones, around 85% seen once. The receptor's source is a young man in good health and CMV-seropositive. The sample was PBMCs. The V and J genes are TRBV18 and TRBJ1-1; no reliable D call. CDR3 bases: TGTGCCAGCTCACCACTAGCGGACACTGAAGCTTTCTTT. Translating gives CASSPLADTEAFF.